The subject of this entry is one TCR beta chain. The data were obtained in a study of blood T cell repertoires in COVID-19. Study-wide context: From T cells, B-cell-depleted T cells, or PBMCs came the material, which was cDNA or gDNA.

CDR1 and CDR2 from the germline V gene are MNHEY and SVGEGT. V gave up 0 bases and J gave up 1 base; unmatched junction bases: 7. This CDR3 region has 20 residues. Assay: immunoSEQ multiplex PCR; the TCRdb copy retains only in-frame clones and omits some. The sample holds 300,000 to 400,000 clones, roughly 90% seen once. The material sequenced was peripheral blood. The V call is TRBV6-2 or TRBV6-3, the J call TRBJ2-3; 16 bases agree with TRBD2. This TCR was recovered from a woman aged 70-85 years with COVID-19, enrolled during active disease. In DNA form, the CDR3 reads TGTGCCAGCAGTTACTCGATCGGGACTAGCGGGGGGGCCGGCACAGATACGCAGTATTTT. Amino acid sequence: CASSYSIGTSGGAGTDTQYF.